The 28 T cell receptor beta chains given below trace back to one sample, sequenced in a study of blood T cell repertoires in COVID-19. The repertoire was sequenced with immunoSEQ multiplex PCR; TCRdb's copy has only in-frame clones and lacks some. The sample contains approximately 84,000 clones, 80% of which appear only once. The source material was peripheral blood. Source of these receptors: a human donor in a cohort sampled during active COVID-19.

The gene calls are TRBV5-1 and TRBJ2-1; 10 bases align to TRBD2. Losses at the gene ends were 0 bases for V and 6 bases for J; bases not matched to a gene: 3. The CDR3 length is 15 residues. Germline V gene sequence: CDR1 SGHRS, CDR2 YFSETQ. Here the CDR3 reads CASSLGLAGFNEQFF. In DNA form, the CDR3 reads TGCGCCAGCAGCTTGGGACTAGCGGGTTTCAATGAGCAGTTCTTC.

In this sample, this clone turned up a few times. Here the CDR3 reads CASSLGTSGISYEQYF. The DNA for the CDR3 is TGTGCCAGCAGCTTAGGGACATCAGGGATCTCTTACGAGCAGTACTTC. The V call is TRBV7-9, the J call TRBJ2-7; D is perhaps TRBD1 (5 bases). Trimming shortened V by 1 base and J by 4 bases, and 17 bases separated the two germline ends. Per germline, CDR1 SEHNR and CDR2 FQNEAQ (reference sequence). This CDR3 is built from 16 residues.

The chain joins TRBV10-2 to TRBJ1-6, with 11 positions matching TRBD1. CDR3 size: 15 residues. V lost 3 bases and J lost 9; bases outside the gene matches: 4. Germline V gene sequence: CDR1 WSHSY, CDR2 SAAADI. The CDR3 sequence: CASSDSGTGGSPLHF. For the CDR3, the DNA is TGCGCCAGCAGTGATTCAGGGACAGGGGGTTCACCCCTCCACTTT.

V usage is TRBV19 and J usage is TRBJ1-1, with TRBD1 matching over 8 bases. The trim removed 5 bases at V and 5 bases at J, leaving 4 bases unmatched. There are 13 residues in the CDR3. Germline V gene lookup returns CDR1 LNHDA and CDR2 SQIVND (reference sequence). The DNA for the CDR3 is TGTGCCAGTAGTTCCAGGGGGCAGACTGAAGCTTTCTTT. Its translation is CASSSRGQTEAFF. The complete variable domain, with remaining parts taken from reference TRBV19 and TRBJ1-1, reads DGGITQSPKYLFRKEGQNVTLSCEQNLNHDAMYWYRQDPGQGLRLIYYSQIVNDFQKGDIAEGYSVSREKKESFPLTVTSAQKNPTAFYLCASSSRGQTEAFFGQGTRLTVV.

In its sample, this clone was seen once. The rearrangement links TRBV19 to TRBJ2-7, with 8 bases fitting TRBD2. CDR1 and CDR2 from the germline V gene are LNHDA and SQIVND (reference sequence). This CDR3 spans 14 amino acids. The J segment lost 5 bases and the V segment lost 5 bases, leaving 8 bases of the junction unmatched. As DNA, the CDR3 is TGTGCCAGTAGTCGTAAAGCGGGAGTACACGAGCAGTACTTC. It codes for CASSRKAGVHEQYF.

This clone was found a few times. V gene TRBV13 combines with J gene TRBJ2-5, with TRBD1 matching 12 bases. Trimming cost V 6 bases and J 6 bases; bases outside gene matches: 8. The CDR3 consists of 15 residues. CDR1 is PRHDT, CDR2 FYEKMQ, per germline (reference sequence). The CDR3 DNA sequence: TGTGCCAGCAGTACAGGGGACAGGGGGCGACAGACCCAGTACTTC. It codes for CASSTGDRGRQTQYF. The full variable domain, with the rest looked up from reference TRBV13 and TRBJ2-5, is AAGVIQSPRHLIKEKRETATLKCYPIPRHDTVYWYQQGPGQDPQFLISFYEKMQSDKGSIPDRFSAQQFSDYHSELNMSSLELGDSALYFCASSTGDRGRQTQYFGPGTRLLVL.

This rearrangement joins TRBV6-6 to TRBJ2-1; 9 bases align to TRBD2. Germline CDR1 is MNHNY and CDR2 is SVGAGI (reference sequence). After removal of 6 bases from V and 4 bases from J, the junction contained 7 bases not matched to a gene. This CDR3 has 15 residues. CDR3 in DNA: TGTGCCAGCAGCCAGACTAGCGGACCATACAATGAGCAGTTCTTC. Its translation: CASSQTSGPYNEQFF.

Notes on this clone: Other DNA sequences in this specimen translate into the identical CDR3. J is TRBJ2-1 and V is TRBV6-5; 10 bases align to TRBD2. V shed 6 bases, J shed 4 bases, and the junction held 6 bases outside the gene matches. The CDR3 covers 15 residues. The germline V gene encodes CDR1 MNHEY and CDR2 SVGAGI. CDR3 sequence reads: CASRLAGGPYNEQFF. CDR3 coding DNA: TGTGCCAGCAGATTAGCGGGGGGACCATACAATGAGCAGTTCTTC.

The chain uses TRBV25-1 and TRBJ2-1, with D tentatively TRBD1 (6 bases). CDR3 length: 13 amino acids. CDR1 MGHDK and CDR2 SYGVNS come from the germline V gene. Trimming left V 7 bases short and J 1 base short, with 8 bases between. The CDR3 DNA reads as TGTGCCAGCAAGGGGACATCCTACAATGAGCAGTTCTTC. This translates into CASKGTSYNEQFF.

V is TRBV6-5 and J is TRBJ1-2; D not certain. The CDR3 loop spans 13 amino acids. V lost 5 bases to trimming and J lost 2 bases, with 9 bases between them. From germline, CDR1 is MNHEY and CDR2 SVGAGI. CDR3 residues: CASSRGRNYGYTF. In DNA form, the CDR3 reads TGTGCCAGCAGTCGCGGGCGCAACTATGGCTACACCTTC.

Details on this clone: Its ends do not fully match the called genes, so a read error is possible. V gene TRBV19 combines with J gene TRBJ2-7, with TRBD1 as a possible D gene (5 bases). The CDR3 is 15 residues long. CDR1 and CDR2 (germline): LNHDA, SQIVND (reference sequence). CDR3 nucleotides: TGTGCCAGTAGTATAGACCCAGGGCCTCCCTACAAGCAGTACTTC. Translation: CASSIDPGPPYKQYF. Variable domain in full (rest from reference TRBV19 and TRBJ2-7): DGGITQSPKYLFRKEGQNVTLSCEQNLNHDAMYWYRQDPGQGLRLIYYSQIVNDFQKGDIAEGYSVSREKKESFPLTVTSAQKNPTAFYLCASSIDPGPPYKQYFGPGTRLTVT.

The V call is TRBV28, the J call TRBJ2-4; possibly TRBD1 for D (7 bases). Germline V gene data show CDR1 as MDHEN and CDR2 as SYDVKM. The CDR3 is 13 amino acids. V was cut by 6 bases and J by 7 bases, with 13 bases left in between. CDR3: CASSVPGGNIQYF. The CDR3 coding sequence is TGTGCCAGCAGCGTGCCAGGGGGGAACATTCAGTACTTC.

The chain has TRBV5-1 and TRBJ1-1; 8 bases map to TRBD1. The J segment lost 1 base and the V segment lost 3 bases, leaving 5 bases of the junction unmatched. CDR3 size: 15 residues. CDR1 and CDR2 from the germline V gene are SGHRS and YFSETQ. The CDR3 is CASSSWTGPNTEAFF. DNA for the CDR3: TGCGCCAGCAGCTCCTGGACAGGGCCGAACACTGAAGCTTTCTTT.

The V gene is TRBV9, the J gene TRBJ1-5; a possible D gene is TRBD1 (5 bases). The CDR3 is 14 amino acids. Trimming removed 0 bases from V and 7 bases from J, with 11 bases in between. CDR1 is SGDLS and CDR2 is YYNGEE in the germline V gene. CDR3 amino acids: CASSVGDRGQPQHF. As DNA, the CDR3 is TGTGCCAGCAGCGTAGGGGATAGGGGCCAGCCCCAGCATTTT.

Note on this clone: This CDR3 is also generated by other DNA sequences in the sample. The chain couples TRBV7-2 to TRBJ1-5, with TRBD1 matching over 8 bases. Germline CDR1 and CDR2: SGHTA and FQGNSA. This CDR3 is 14 amino acids long. Trimming took 1 base from V and 6 from J; bases not matched to a gene: 2. CDR3 sequence (DNA): TGTGCCAGCAGCTTAGGACAGGGGTCTCAGCCCCAGCATTTT. This encodes CASSLGQGSQPQHF.

The chain joins TRBV28 to TRBJ2-7, with a possible D match to TRBD2 (6 bases). The germline gives CDR1 MDHEN, CDR2 SYDVKM. CDR3 length equals 15 residues. Trimming cost V 6 bases and J 0 bases, with 15 bases left between them. The CDR3 sequence: CASSSPGSNSYEQYF. The CDR3 nucleotides are TGTGCCAGCAGCTCCCCCGGGAGCAACTCCTACGAGCAGTACTTC.

This clone was observed a few times. The rearrangement uses TRBV28 and TRBJ2-4, with TRBD2 matching 8 bases. The CDR3 runs to 15 residues. With 3 bases clipped from V and 5 bases from J, the junction kept 6 bases outside the gene matches. Germline V gene data show CDR1 as MDHEN and CDR2 as SYDVKM. For the CDR3, the DNA is TGTGCCAGCAGTTTGGGTGCGGGAGGCCAAAACATTCAGTACTTC. Translating gives CASSLGAGGQNIQYF. Together with reference TRBV28 and TRBJ2-4, the CDR3 gives the full variable domain: DVKVTQSSRYLVKRTGEKVFLECVQDMDHENMFWYRQDPGLGLRLIYFSYDVKMKEKGDIPEGYSVSREKKERFSLILESASTNQTSMYLCASSLGAGGQNIQYFGAGTRLSVL.

J is TRBJ2-5 and V is TRBV18, with D perhaps TRBD1 (5 bases). CDR1 and CDR2 (germline): KGHSH, LQKENI. Trimming removed 3 bases at V and 1 base at J, with 9 bases between. CDR3 length: 14 amino acids. The CDR3 nucleotides are TGTGCCAGCTCACCTAATCAGGGCCAAGAGACCCAGTACTTC. Residues: CASSPNQGQETQYF.

This rearrangement joins TRBV5-1 to TRBJ1-1; D possibly corresponds to TRBD1 (6 bases). V was shortened by 4 bases and J by 5 bases, with 15 bases between the two germline ends. Germline CDR1 reads SGHRS; CDR2 reads YFSETQ. This CDR3 region has 14 residues. Here the CDR3 reads CASSTDRGGTEAFF. The CDR3 coding sequence is TGCGCCAGCAGCACGGACAGAGGGGGAACTGAAGCTTTCTTT.

Notes on this clone: Other DNA sequences in this sample translate to the same CDR3. This chain connects TRBV3-1 (or the pseudogene TRBV3-2) to TRBJ2-7; the D gene is possibly TRBD1 (6 bases). V shed 5 bases and J shed 7 bases, with 12 bases lying between them. The germline V gene encodes CDR1 LGHDT and CDR2 YNNKEL (reference sequence). The CDR3 totals 12 residues. The CDR3 DNA follows: TGTGCCAGCAGCTACAGGGCTGTTGAGCAGTACTTC. Amino acids: CASSYRAVEQYF.

V gene TRBV28 combines with J gene TRBJ1-6, with a tentative D call TRBD1 (5 bases). Germline loops: CDR1 MDHEN, CDR2 SYDVKM. V lost 7 bases and J lost 7, with 8 bases in between. The CDR3 is 12 residues long. The CDR3 region has the DNA TGTGCCAGCAATGGGGGGAATTCACCCCTCCACTTT. Protein sequence: CASNGGNSPLHF.

The V call is TRBV2, the J call TRBJ2-7; TRBD2 might be the D (5 bases). From germline, CDR1 is SNHLY and CDR2 FYNNEI. V lost 6 bases to trimming and J lost 3 bases, with 18 bases between them. This CDR3 region has 15 residues. This chain's CDR3 is CASRSLPVLVYEQYF. The CDR3 bases are TGTGCCAGCAGGTCCTTACCCGTACTAGTCTACGAGCAGTACTTC.

The gene calls are TRBV10-1 and TRBJ2-5, with TRBD2 identical over 8 bases. The germline gives CDR1 WNHNN, CDR2 SYGVQD (reference sequence). CDR3 length: 14 residues. Losses at the gene ends were 5 bases for V and 3 bases for J; bases not matched to a gene: 5. The CDR3 coding sequence is TGCGCCAGCAGTAAACCGGGACTAGAAGAGACCCAGTACTTC. This codes for CASSKPGLEETQYF.

The J gene is TRBJ2-1, the V gene TRBV19; D is ambiguous. Trimming cost V 2 bases and J 8 bases, with 7 bases left between them. CDR3 size: 12 residues. Looked up from germline, CDR1 is LNHDA and CDR2 is SQIVND (reference sequence). CDR3 protein: CASSIWAHEQFF. Written as DNA, the CDR3 is TGTGCCAGTAGTATATGGGCGCATGAGCAGTTCTTC.

This clone was detected only once. J is TRBJ2-1 and V is TRBV10-2, with 10 bases aligning to TRBD2. The V and J ends lost 4 bases and 4 bases, in that order; junction bases with no gene match: 10. Germline V gene lookup returns CDR1 WSHSY and CDR2 SAAADI. This CDR3 has 17 residues. The CDR3 DNA reads TGCGCCAGCAGTGGACTAGCGGGCAGGGGGACTTACAATGAGCAGTTCTTC. Translated, it gives CASSGLAGRGTYNEQFF.

This rearrangement joins TRBV11-3 to TRBJ1-2; D might be TRBD1 (6 bases). CDR1 SGHNT and CDR2 YENEEA come from the germline V gene. V was cut by 4 bases and J by 3 bases, with 15 bases left in between. The CDR3 extends over 15 amino acids. This CDR3 is CASSYNGGADYGYTF. CDR3 bases: TGTGCCAGCAGCTACAACGGGGGGGCGGACTATGGCTACACCTTC.

This CDR3 reads CASSPDLYTEAFF. DNA for the CDR3: TGTGCCAGCAGCCCCGACTTGTACACTGAAGCTTTCTTT. This sequence joins TRBV14 and TRBJ1-1; D gene unclear. This CDR3 has 13 amino acids. Germline-derived CDR1 and CDR2 are SGHDN and FVKESK. The V end was cut by 4 bases, the J end by 3 bases, with 9 bases between.

V gene TRBV10-2 combines with J gene TRBJ1-5; TRBD1 might be the D (6 bases). CDR1 and CDR2 (germline): WSHSY, SAAADI. V was pared by 0 bases and J by 4 bases, with 16 bases between. CDR3 length equals 17 residues. The DNA of the CDR3 is TGCGCCAGCAGTGAGTCGACGTCCGGGGGGCGGAATCAGCCCCAGCATTTT. It is translated as CASSESTSGGRNQPQHF.